Below, one TCR beta chain is given with its context. Its antigen is currently unknown. This CDR3 region has 13 residues. Germline CDR1 reads LGHNA; CDR2 reads YNFKEQ. The ends were cut back, 5 bases at V and 3 bases at J, with 11 bases in the middle. The data were obtained in a study of cytomegalovirus exposure and HLA in healthy donors. The PCR employed 60 Vbeta primers together with 13 Jbeta primers. Profiling relied on immunoSEQ multiplex PCR, and the TCRdb table lists in-frame clones only, not all of them. This sample has some 140,000 clones, with around four fifths found just once. Points from the study as a whole: Excluded: some indistinguishable V segments such as TRBV6-2 and TRBV6-3. The CMV antigen specificity of a few CMV-associated chains was confirmed through in vitro analysis.

This clonotype was sampled from a male donor in good health and CMV-seropositive. This sequence joins TRBV4-2 and TRBJ2-7; TRBD2 is a possible D gene (6 bases). Sample: PBMCs. Here the CDR3 DNA reads TGTGCCAGCAGCTTAGGAGGGAGCTACGAGCAGTACTTC. Its translation is CASSLGGSYEQYF.